This entry describes one T cell receptor (beta chain). Repertoires were generated with immunoSEQ multiplex PCR, while TCRdb's copy carries only in-frame clones and drops some. Of about 240,000 clones in the sample, roughly 83% were seen once. V shed 2 bases and J shed 3 bases, with 12 bases lying between them. The CDR3 has 15 residues. Germline V gives CDR1 LNHDA, CDR2 SQIVND (reference sequence). The data were taken from a study of blood T cell repertoires in COVID-19. The TCR was taken from a woman older than 75 with acute or convalescent COVID-19. V is TRBV19 and J is TRBJ2-3; tentative D call: TRBD2 (6 bases). Sample: peripheral blood. The CDR3 spells CASSISRDLTDTQYF. CDR3 DNA sequence: TGTGCCAGTAGTATATCTCGGGACTTGACAGATACGCAGTATTTT.